This TCR beta chain was recorded in a study of neurological immune-mediated disorders. This clonotype was seen ten or more times. Its antigen is not known. The authors produced cDNA by 5'RACE using 10-nucleotide random UMIs. From 15-18 subjects, each sequencing run yielded over 160 million TCR-beta sequences. A single record per CDR3 protein comes from TCRdb applying MiXCR to the 5' RACE reads. The repertoire consists of approximately 41,000 distinct CDR3 sequences, with around 13% occurring once and the leading ten covering 3% to 4.5%. Regarding the study as a whole: Among expanded clones, no CDR3 amino acid sequences were shared across subjects, a pattern suggesting private repertoires in all groups.

Trimming pared 9 bases from V and 0 bases from J, leaving 8 bases between. Germline values: CDR1 MNHEY, CDR2 SVGAGI. The CDR3 totals 12 residues. The sequence came from a woman between 55 and 75 years old with HTLV-1-associated myelopathy (HAM/TSP). The sequenced material came from CD4+ T cells from blood. The chain uses TRBV6-5 and TRBJ1-1, with D uncertain. CDR3 residues: CASRGVNTEAFF. Here the CDR3 DNA reads TGTGCCAGTCGCGGGGTGAACACTGAAGCTTTCTTT.